This TCR beta chain was observed in a study of blood T cell repertoires in COVID-19. About the study: PBMCs, B-cell-depleted T cells, or T cells provided the cDNA or gDNA that made up the material.

Sequencing used immunoSEQ multiplex PCR; TCRdb keeps in-frame clones, though not all of them. The table shows about 62,000 clones, with 85% to 90% occurring only once. The sequence was obtained from a man aged 70 or older with acute or convalescent COVID-19. Specimen: peripheral blood.

CDR3 in DNA: TGCGCCAGCAGCTCGTACGGGACCGGGACAGGGTCGTTCGATGAGCAGTTCTTC. Amino acid sequence: CASSSYGTGTGSFDEQFF. This chain uses TRBV5-1 with TRBJ2-1; TRBD1 aligns across 9 bases. The CDR3 loop spans 18 amino acids. V trimming: 3 bases; J trimming: 8 bases; junction bases outside the gene matches: 18. CDR1 is SGHRS and CDR2 is YFSETQ in the germline V gene.